Below, 9 T cell receptor beta chains from the same sample are listed, as sequenced in a study of T cell clones after liver transplantation. Assay used: immunoSEQ multiplex PCR; TCRdb lists only in-frame clones, some missing. The sample lists some 80,000 clones, roughly 84% occurring once. Sample: CD4+ T cells from blood, taken 48 months after liver transplant. All receptors derive from a human patient who received a liver transplant. The graft donor may have contributed some T cells.

Only one count was recorded for this clone. The chain joins TRBV6-5 to TRBJ1-1, with D perhaps TRBD1 (5 bases). Trimming pared 4 bases from V and 7 bases from J, leaving 10 bases between. Germline values: CDR1 MNHEY, CDR2 SVGAGI. This CDR3 region has 12 residues. The CDR3 sequence is CASSSTGGEAFF. CDR3 nucleotide sequence: TGTGCCAGCAGTTCCACTGGGGGTGAAGCTTTCTTT.

The chain combines TRBV11-3 with TRBJ2-5; perhaps TRBD2 as D (6 bases). Germline loops: CDR1 SGHNT, CDR2 YENEEA. The length of the CDR3 is 16 residues. V was shortened by 5 bases and J by 4 bases, with 20 bases between the two germline ends. The CDR3 here is CASSPGSQGEGETQYF. CDR3 nucleotides: TGTGCCAGCAGCCCCGGGAGTCAAGGAGAGGGAGAGACCCAGTACTTC.

The J gene is TRBJ2-6, the V gene TRBV5-6, with unresolved D. With 4 bases removed from V and 1 base from J, the gap between germline ends came to 9 bases. The CDR3 is 15 residues long. The germline gives CDR1 SGHDT, CDR2 YYEEEE. CDR3 protein: CASSLSLSGANVLTF. The CDR3 DNA follows: TGTGCCAGCAGCCTATCTCTATCTGGGGCCAACGTCCTGACTTTC.

There are a few counts of this clone. The V and J genes are TRBV15 and TRBJ2-3; 9 bases match TRBD2. The germline gives CDR1 LNHNV, CDR2 YYDKDF (reference sequence). V shed 2 bases and J 6 bases; nucleotides not matched to a gene: 12. The CDR3 length is 17 residues. CDR3: CATSRRGLATWSDTQYF. The CDR3 coding sequence is TGTGCCACCAGCAGACGAGGACTAGCGACCTGGAGCGATACGCAGTATTTT.

This clone was seen just once. V gene TRBV7-2 combines with J gene TRBJ2-7; 7 positions match TRBD1. CDR1 and CDR2 from the germline V gene are SGHTA and FQGNSA. The V and J ends lost 5 bases and 6 bases, in that order; junction bases with no gene match: 4. CDR3 length: 12 amino acids. The CDR3 is CASSKGTVEQYF. The CDR3 nucleotides are TGTGCCAGCAGCAAAGGGACAGTCGAGCAGTACTTC.

The chain recombines TRBV6-5 with TRBJ1-2; TRBD1 aligns across 8 bases. With V trimmed by 7 bases and J by 0 bases, 7 bases remained unmatched. CDR3 length: 15 residues. Germline CDR1 reads MNHEY; CDR2 reads SVGAGI. CDR3 coding DNA: TGTGCCAGCAAGGACAGGGTCAATTCTAACTATGGCTACACCTTC. Translation: CASKDRVNSNYGYTF.

The rearrangement uses TRBV29-1 and TRBJ2-1; D not certain. The V end lost 7 bases, the J end lost 4 bases, and 17 bases lay between the germline ends. This CDR3 spans 14 amino acids. Germline V gives CDR1 SQVTM, CDR2 ANQGSEA. The CDR3 reads CSAPGRARYNEQFF. The DNA of the CDR3 is TGCAGCGCCCCCGGTCGGGCTAGGTACAATGAGCAGTTCTTC.

The rearrangement joins TRBV28 to TRBJ2-3, with D uncertain. V lost 2 bases, J lost 3 bases, and 12 bases lay in between. Germline V gene data show CDR1 as MDHEN and CDR2 as SYDVKM. The CDR3 has 15 residues. The CDR3 nucleotides read TGTGCCAGCAGTTTACCCTCCACAAAAACAGATACGCAGTATTTT. This encodes CASSLPSTKTDTQYF.

The chain combines TRBV5-6 with TRBJ2-2; 7 bases match TRBD1. Germline assignment: CDR1 SGHDT and CDR2 YYEEEE. Trimming cost V 2 bases and J 5 bases; bases outside gene matches: 6. The CDR3 runs 15 residues. CDR3 bases: TGTGCCAGCAGCTTACAGGGGTCGAGGACCGGGGAGCTGTTTTTT. Its protein product is CASSLQGSRTGELFF.